These T cell receptor beta chains were read from a single sample in a study of blood T cell repertoires in COVID-19. Generated by immunoSEQ multiplex PCR, the TCRdb table keeps only in-frame clones and is missing some. This sample has about 55,000 clones, with around nine tenths found just once. The sample was peripheral blood. Receptors originate from a man between 60 and 75 years old with active COVID-19. Each CDR3 is given with its conserved first and last residue. A D gene is named only where the DNA matches it firmly. Only part of the rows carry a size: once, few, many, or a class if the clone is expanded.

V	size	D	J	DNA	CDR3
TRBV5-1	NA	TRBD1	TRBJ1-6	TGCGCCAGCAGCTCCCGGACAGGGCGGGATAATTCACCCCTCCACTTT	CASSSRTGRDNSPLHF
TRBV4-1	once	NA	TRBJ1-2	TGCGCCAGCAGCCAGAGGACAGTGAACTATGGCTACACCTTC	CASSQRTVNYGYTF
TRBV11-2	NA	TRBD2	TRBJ2-1	TGTGCCAGCAGCTTCAGCTCGGGGGGGCGGGAGGCTATTTATGAGCAGTTCTTC	CASSFSSGGREAIYEQFF
TRBV7-3	NA	TRBD2	TRBJ2-1	TGTGCCAGCAGCTTAAGCCCCCGCCCCCGCGGGAGTCGGTACAATGAGCAGTTCTTC	CASSLSPRPRGSRYNEQFF
TRBV6-1	NA	NA	TRBJ2-7	TGTGCCAGCAGTGATTTTTTAGGGGGACACACGAACTACGAGCAGTACTTC	CASSDFLGGHTNYEQYF
TRBV4-1	NA	NA	TRBJ2-2	TGCGCCAGCAGCCAATCCCGGGGTTCCGCGAACACCGGGGAGCTGTTTTTT	CASSQSRGSANTGELFF
TRBV30	NA	TRBD2	TRBJ2-4	TGTGCCTGGAGGGACCTTATAGCGGGAGGTCCCAAAAACATTCAGTACTTC	CAWRDLIAGGPKNIQYF
TRBV20-1	NA	NA	TRBJ2-3	TGCAGTGCTAGTCGGACACCCCGCACAGATACGCAGTATTTT	CSASRTPRTDTQYF
TRBV18	NA	NA	TRBJ1-1	TGTGCCACGAATGGGGGGAGTCTGAACACTGAAGCTTTCTTT	CATNGGSLNTEAFF
TRBV23-1	NA	TRBD2	TRBJ2-1	TGCGCCAGGACCGGGACTAGCGGGTTGACTAGCTCCTACAATGAGCAGTTCTTC	CARTGTSGLTSSYNEQFF
TRBV11-2	NA	NA	TRBJ2-5	TGTGCCAGCAGCCATACGGGCGGGCAAGAGACCCAGTACTTC	CASSHTGGQETQYF
TRBV13	NA	NA	TRBJ1-3	TGTGCCAGCAGCTGGAGGACGGAAAACACCATATATTTT	CASSWRTENTIYF
TRBV27	NA	NA	TRBJ2-2	TGTGCCAGCAGTTTGACAGTTAACACCGGGGAGCTGTTTTTT	CASSLTVNTGELFF
TRBV18	NA	NA	TRBJ2-2	TGTGCCAGCTCAACAACAGGGAAAGGCGCCGGGGAGCTGTTTTTT	CASSTTGKGAGELFF
TRBV29-1	once	NA	TRBJ2-5	TGCAGCGTTGGCACAGCCCAAGAGACCCAGTACTTC	CSVGTAQETQYF
TRBV11-2	NA	NA	TRBJ2-7	TGTGCCAGCAGCTTAGTAGGGCACAGGGTTCAGATACACTACGAGCAGTACTTC	CASSLVGHRVQIHYEQYF
TRBV3-1/TRBV3-2	NA	TRBD2	TRBJ2-1	TGTGCCAGCAGCCCAAACCGACTAGCGGCTTACAATGAGCAGTTCTTC	CASSPNRLAAYNEQFF
TRBV13	NA	TRBD1	TRBJ2-1	TGTGCCAGCAACGCGCCGGGGACAGCTCCCTACAATGAGCAGTTCTTC	CASNAPGTAPYNEQFF
TRBV3-1/TRBV3-2	NA	NA	TRBJ2-7	TGTGCCAGCGCACGCGGGGGTGCAGGGGATTCCTACGAGCAGTACTTC	CASARGGAGDSYEQYF
TRBV19	NA	NA	TRBJ2-5	TGTGCCAGTACTCATCGACGGGGGGAGACCCAGTACTTC	CASTHRRGETQYF
TRBV20-1	NA	NA	TRBJ1-5	TGCAGTGCTAGTGACAGATCAGTCAATCAGCCCCAGCATTTT	CSASDRSVNQPQHF
TRBV30	NA	TRBD1	TRBJ1-2	TGTGCCTGGAGCGACGGACAGGGGAGAATCTACACCTTC	CAWSDGQGRIYTF
TRBV6-2/TRBV6-3	NA	TRBD2	TRBJ2-2	TGTGCCAGCAGTTTTACTAGCGGGAGGGCCGACACCGGGGAGCTGTTTTTT	CASSFTSGRADTGELFF
TRBV2	NA	TRBD2	TRBJ2-1	TGTGCCAGAGGGACTAGCGGGAGTTTTCGCGAGCAGTTCTTC	CARGTSGSFREQFF
TRBV9	NA	TRBD2	TRBJ2-4	TGTGCCAGCAGCGTAGCGGGAGGCCAAAACATTCAGTACTTC	CASSVAGGQNIQYF
TRBV27	once	NA	TRBJ2-7	TGTGCCAGCAGTTTATTCGGCATAGCGGACGAAGAGCAGTACTTC	CASSLFGIADEEQYF
TRBV4-2	NA	TRBD1	TRBJ2-5	TGTGCCAGCAGCCAAGATGAGACAGGGGTCGAGACCCAGTACTTC	CASSQDETGVETQYF
TRBV19	NA	NA	TRBJ2-6	TGTGCCAGTAGTCCGGGGGTCCGGGTTGAGGTCCTGACTTTC	CASSPGVRVEVLTF
TRBV5-1	NA	TRBD1	TRBJ2-3	TGCGCCACCCGCCTCCTAGAGACAGGGGGCGTGTATTTT	CATRLLETGGVYF
TRBV19	NA	NA	TRBJ1-1	TGTGCCAGTAGTACAGGGTGGCCTGAAGCTTTCTTT	CASSTGWPEAFF
TRBV12-3/TRBV12-4	NA	NA	TRBJ1-6	TGTGCCAGCAGTTTAGGCCCAGATTCACCCCTCCACTTT	CASSLGPDSPLHF
TRBV14	NA	NA	TRBJ2-1	TGTGCCAGCAGCGGGGACTGGGGATCGAGTGAGCAGTTCTTC	CASSGDWGSSEQFF
TRBV11-3	NA	TRBD2	TRBJ2-1	TGTGCCAGCAGCTTACGGGGCCAGGGGCTAGCGGGGGTAAATGAGCAGTTCTTC	CASSLRGQGLAGVNEQFF
TRBV12-5	NA	NA	TRBJ1-1	TGTGCTAGTGGTCCCCATTACAGGGAGCTAAGTACTGAAGCTTTCTTT	CASGPHYRELSTEAFF
TRBV7-8	NA	TRBD2	TRBJ2-5	TGTGCCAGCAGCCGACTAGCGGGAGGTGGAGAGACCCAGTACTTC	CASSRLAGGGETQYF
TRBV5-5	NA	NA	TRBJ1-2	TGTGCCAGCAGCGCGACAGAGTTGTTTGGCTACACCTTC	CASSATELFGYTF
TRBV7-3	NA	TRBD2	TRBJ2-3	TGTGCCAGCAGCTTACCCGCGGGCGGGGGAGGGAACACAGATACGCAGTATTTT	CASSLPAGGGGNTDTQYF
TRBV6-5	few	TRBD2	TRBJ2-7	TGTGCCAGCAGAGGACTAGCGGGGTACTCCTACGAGCAGTACTTC	CASRGLAGYSYEQYF
TRBV12-3/TRBV12-4	NA	TRBD1	TRBJ1-1	TGTGCCAGCAGAATGGGACAGGACAAAGCTTTCTTT	CASRMGQDKAFF
TRBV3-1/TRBV3-2	NA	NA	TRBJ1-4	TGTGCCAGCAGCCCCAAAACAGGGCCTAATGAAAAACTGTTTTTT	CASSPKTGPNEKLFF
TRBV11-1	NA	NA	TRBJ1-1	TGTGCCAGCAGCTTAATGCAGGGGCAAGCTTTCTTT	CASSLMQGQAFF
TRBV27	NA	TRBD1	TRBJ2-7	TGTGCCAGCAGCCAAAACCCGGGACAGACCTACGAGCAGTACTTC	CASSQNPGQTYEQYF
TRBV28	NA	TRBD1	TRBJ2-4	TGTGCCAGCAGTTTGATGGACAGGGGTGCCAAAAACATTCAGTACTTC	CASSLMDRGAKNIQYF
TRBV7-3	NA	NA	TRBJ1-6	TGTGCCAGCAGCTTAAGCGTCGGCGGTAATTCACCCCTCCACTTT	CASSLSVGGNSPLHF
TRBV10-1	once	NA	TRBJ2-1	TGCGCCAGCAGTGAAGGGCAACAAGGGGCCGATGAGCAGTTCTTC	CASSEGQQGADEQFF
TRBV19	NA	TRBD1	TRBJ2-3	TGTGCCAGTAGTATCTCGGGACAGGGAGGAACCGATACGCAGTATTTT	CASSISGQGGTDTQYF
TRBV4-1	NA	TRBD1	TRBJ1-3	TGCGCCAGCAGCCCGACAGGGGGCGGTGGAAACACCATATATTTT	CASSPTGGGGNTIYF
TRBV9	NA	TRBD1	TRBJ1-2	TGTGCCAGCAGCGTAGCAACAGGGGTGGATGGCTACACCTTC	CASSVATGVDGYTF
TRBV10-1	once	NA	TRBJ1-5	TGCGCCGCAGCGTCTTTAGGGCCCCAGCATTTT	CAAASLGPQHF
TRBV4-1	once	NA	TRBJ2-7	TGCGCCAGCAGCCAAGCAGGGATTCACTACGAGCAGTACTTC	CASSQAGIHYEQYF
TRBV9	NA	NA	TRBJ1-1	TGTGCCAGCAGCGCCCGAGGGGACTACACTGAAGCTTTCTTT	CASSARGDYTEAFF
TRBV5-1	NA	TRBD2	TRBJ2-6	TGCGCCAGCAGCTCGAGACCGGGACTAGCTCCCGGCTCAGGGGCCAACGTCCTGACTTTC	CASSSRPGLAPGSGANVLTF
TRBV7-8	NA	TRBD2	TRBJ2-2	TGTGCCAGCAGCCCTGGGGGGGTGGACACCGGGGAGCTGTTTTTT	CASSPGGVDTGELFF